Listed below are T cell receptor beta chains from one sample, sequenced in a study of immune evolution from preneoplasia to lung adenocarcinoma. Repertoires were generated with immunoSEQ multiplex PCR, while TCRdb's copy carries only in-frame clones and drops some. The sample shows several thousand clones, over 75% of them seen only once. The sample was FFPE minimally invasive lung adenocarcinoma tissue. The receptor set was obtained from a person aged 70 to 85 with lung adenocarcinoma. The CDR3 runs from the conserved cysteine through the conserved F or W. The order of the fields is J gene, D gene, V gene, clone size, CDR3 protein, CDR3 DNA. The D gene is left open where the match is weak. Clone size is not always given. Where it is, it says once, few, many or a class for expanded clones.

>TRBJ1-4|.|TRBV11-2|once
CASSLELGVLNEKLFF
TGTGCCAGCAGCTTAGAGCTAGGGGTTCTTAATGAAAAACTGTTTTTT
>TRBJ2-5|.|TRBV7-9|.
CASSLREGGETQYF
TGTGCCAGCAGCTTAAGGGAGGGGGGAGAGACCCAGTACTTC
>TRBJ2-3|.|TRBV11-1|.
CASSSADGGADTQYF
TGTGCCAGCAGCTCCGCCGATGGGGGCGCAGATACGCAGTATTTT
>TRBJ1-1|.|TRBV2|.
CASSARTVMNTEAFF
TGTGCCAGCAGTGCTAGGACAGTTATGAACACTGAAGCTTTCTTT
>TRBJ2-6|.|TRBV7-6|.
CASSAKARGSGANVLTF
TGTGCCAGCAGCGCCAAGGCCCGAGGCTCTGGGGCCAACGTCCTGACTTTC
>TRBJ2-2|TRBD1|TRBV2|.
CASRETGGGELFF
TGTGCCAGCAGGGAGACAGGGGGCGGGGAGCTGTTTTTT
>TRBJ2-7|.|TRBV29-1|.
CSVEASSRYEQYF
TGCAGCGTTGAGGCCAGTTCTCGGTACGAGCAGTACTTC
>TRBJ2-7|.|TRBV28|.
CASSLEGVRNEQYF
TGTGCCAGCAGTTTAGAGGGGGTGCGCAACGAGCAGTACTTC
>TRBJ1-6|TRBD1|TRBV28|few
CASSLPNLGQVNSPLHF
TGTGCCAGCAGTTTACCTAACCTGGGACAGGTTAATTCACCCCTCCACTTT
>TRBJ2-3|TRBD1|TRBV6-1|.
CASPGRGKDTQYF
TGTGCCAGCCCGGGCAGGGGGAAAGATACGCAGTATTTT
>TRBJ1-1|.|TRBV7-9|.
CASSRDTGRDEAFF
TGTGCCAGCAGCCGGGACACCGGGCGTGATGAAGCTTTCTTT
>TRBJ2-1|TRBD2|TRBV7-3|few
CASSPAGVSYNEQFF
TGTGCCAGCAGCCCCGCGGGGGTCTCCTACAATGAGCAGTTCTTC
>TRBJ1-2|.|TRBV2|.
CASSSTGMDGYTF
TGTGCCAGCAGCTCCACAGGGATGGATGGCTACACCTTC
>TRBJ1-2|.|TRBV18|.
CASSPSGEYYGYTF
TGTGCCAGCTCACCGTCAGGGGAGTATTATGGCTACACCTTC
>TRBJ1-6|.|TRBV11-2|.
CASSLGDNSPLHF
TGTGCCAGCAGCTTAGGGGATAATTCACCCCTCCACTTT
>TRBJ1-1|TRBD1|TRBV30|.
CAWSTGGYTEAFF
TGTGCCTGGTCGACAGGGGGCTACACTGAAGCTTTCTTT
>TRBJ1-5|.|TRBV4-2|once
CASSQADNQPQHF
TGTGCCAGCAGCCAAGCCGATAATCAGCCCCAGCATTTT
>TRBJ1-4|TRBD1|TRBV29-1|.
CSVSPGTGNEKLFF
TGCAGCGTATCACCCGGGACAGGGAATGAAAAACTGTTTTTT
>TRBJ2-1|.|TRBV11-2|.
CASCLAFSSYNEQFF
TGTGCCAGCTGTCTAGCGTTTAGCTCCTACAATGAGCAGTTCTTC
>TRBJ2-1|.|TRBV6-6|.
CASSSVQEQFF
TGTGCCAGCAGTTCTGTACAAGAGCAGTTCTTC
>TRBJ2-7|TRBD1|TRBV7-9|.
CASSAGQEYEQYF
TGTGCCAGCAGCGCGGGACAGGAGTACGAGCAGTACTTC
>TRBJ1-3|.|TRBV5-1|.
CASSTGRSGNTIYF
TGCGCCAGCAGCACGGGACGCTCTGGAAACACCATATATTTT
>TRBJ2-7|TRBD2|TRBV19|.
CASSIAGGYEQYF
TGTGCCAGTAGTATAGCGGGGGGTTACGAGCAGTACTTC
>TRBJ1-2|.|TRBV28|once
CASSPGLYGYTF
TGTGCCAGCAGTCCAGGACTATATGGCTACACCTTC
>TRBJ1-6|TRBD1|TRBV5-1|.
CASSSRDRTYNSPLHF
TGCGCCAGCAGCTCCCGGGACAGAACGTATAATTCACCCCTCCACTTT
>TRBJ2-2|.|TRBV6-5|once
CASSYSGGRRTGELFF
TGTGCCAGCAGTTACTCTGGGGGGCGAAGGACCGGGGAGCTGTTTTTT
>TRBJ2-1|.|TRBV7-9|.
CASSLERRPSYNEQFF
TGTGCCAGCAGCTTAGAGAGGCGGCCATCCTACAATGAGCAGTTCTTC
>TRBJ2-5|.|TRBV19|once
CASSPRTVGETQYF
TGTGCCAGTAGTCCACGGACAGTTGGGGAGACCCAGTACTTC
>TRBJ2-3|TRBD1|TRBV6-1|.
CASSRQGASTDTQYF
TGTGCCAGCAGTCGACAGGGGGCGAGCACAGATACGCAGTATTTT
>TRBJ2-2|TRBD1|TRBV7-6|.
CASSLAAQGARNGELFF
TGTGCCAGCAGCTTAGCTGCACAGGGGGCAAGGAACGGGGAGCTGTTTTTT
>TRBJ2-7|.|TRBV19|.
CASSTLEAYEQYF
TGTGCCAGTAGTACGCTAGAAGCCTACGAGCAGTACTTC
>TRBJ1-4|TRBD1|TRBV18|.
CASSRDSEKLFF
TGTGCCAGCTCACGGGACAGTGAAAAACTGTTTTTT
>TRBJ2-1|.|TRBV4-2|.
CASSQETQGSYNEQFF
TGTGCCAGCAGCCAAGAGACCCAGGGATCGTACAATGAGCAGTTCTTC
>TRBJ1-1|TRBD1|TRBV5-1|.
CASSLSQGANTEAFF
TGCGCCAGCAGCTTGTCACAGGGGGCGAACACTGAAGCTTTCTTT
>TRBJ1-5|.|TRBV7-8|.
CASSLFVGEGNQPQHF
TGTGCCAGCAGCTTATTCGTAGGGGAAGGCAATCAGCCCCAGCATTTT
>TRBJ2-3|.|TRBV18|.
CASSPPGSTDTQYF
TGTGCCAGCTCTCCCCCGGGGAGCACAGATACGCAGTATTTT
>TRBJ2-7|TRBD1|TRBV25-1|.
CASRDRGHEQYF
TGTGCCAGCCGGGACAGGGGACACGAGCAGTACTTC
>TRBJ2-2|TRBD2|TRBV5-4|.
CASSFLAANTGELFF
TGTGCCAGCAGCTTCCTAGCGGCGAACACCGGGGAGCTGTTTTTT
>TRBJ2-5|.|TRBV9|.
CASSVSGANQETQYF
TGTGCCAGCAGCGTTTCGGGGGCCAATCAAGAGACCCAGTACTTC
>TRBJ1-2|.|TRBV6-5|.
CASSYGPGRTRGYTF
TGTGCCAGCAGTTACGGGCCAGGAAGGACCAGGGGCTACACCTTC
>TRBJ1-6|TRBD1|TRBV5-6|.
CASSLGGTVNNSPLHF
TGTGCCAGCAGCTTGGGTGGGACAGTGAATAATTCACCCCTCCACTTT
>TRBJ2-7|.|TRBV20-1|.
CSARYGYEQYF
TGCAGTGCTAGATACGGCTACGAGCAGTACTTC
>TRBJ1-5|.|TRBV18|.
CASSGGAPNQPQHF
TGTGCCAGCTCAGGAGGGGCCCCTAATCAGCCCCAGCATTTT
>TRBJ1-2|TRBD1|TRBV6-5|few
CASSYSGTGDYGYTF
TGTGCCAGCAGTTACAGCGGTACAGGGGACTATGGCTACACCTTC
>TRBJ2-5|.|TRBV5-4|.
CASSPRGPQETQYF
TGTGCCAGCAGCCCGCGGGGGCCCCAAGAGACCCAGTACTTC